In its sample, the clone carrying this T cell receptor beta chain was seen a few times. Its target is unknown. The CDR3 has 14 amino acids. V lost 2 bases, J lost 4 bases, and 10 bases lay in between. CDR1 is SGHRS and CDR2 is YFSETQ in the germline V gene. The entry originates in a study of cytotoxic CD8 clonotypes in ibrutinib-treated CLL. Points from the study as a whole: Baseline clonality exceeded age-matched healthy donors and tracked circulating CD8+ T-cell counts.

Assay: immunoSEQ multiplex PCR; the TCRdb copy retains only in-frame clones and omits some. The sample shows 300,000 or so clones, under 70% of them seen only once. The source is a human donor with chronic lymphocytic leukemia. The source material was PBMCs, sampled after 36 months of ibrutinib treatment. This chain joins TRBV5-1 and TRBJ2-1; D is perhaps TRBD2 (5 bases). The chain's CDR3 is CASSFQRTYNEQFF. DNA for the CDR3: TGCGCCAGCAGCTTCCAGCGGACTTACAATGAGCAGTTCTTC.